These 7 T cell receptor beta chains were all obtained from the same sample, sequenced in a study of T cell repertoires in cytomegalovirus infection. TCRdb reprocessed the reads via MiXCR and lists one record per CDR3 protein. Of 800,000 to 950,000 distinct CDR3 sequences detected, about 30% appear once; the ten largest clones hold around 12%. These TCRs' antigens remain unknown. The sequenced sample was cultured CD8+ T cells from PBMCs, obtained from culture after CMV antigen stimulation. The source of these receptors is a human donor in good health (CMV status not recorded). Some clones in this sample may be carry-over from other donors' samples.

This clonotype has a handful of counts. The gene calls are TRBV6-6 and TRBJ2-7; D gene unclear. Germline V gene sequence: CDR1 MNHNY, CDR2 SVGAGI (reference sequence). V was trimmed by 6 bases and J by 2 bases, leaving 8 bases between them. The length of the CDR3 is 12 residues. CDR3 in DNA: TGTGCCAGCAGCATAAACCCCTACGAGCAGTACTTC. This translates into CASSINPYEQYF.

With respect to this clonotype: The junction departs from the called germline gene at one end, perhaps through a read error. V is TRBV6-2 or TRBV6-3 and J is TRBJ1-2; 7 positions match TRBD1. The CDR3 is 16 residues long. The germline V gene has CDR1 MNHEY and CDR2 SVGEGT. The CDR3 DNA is TGTGTCAGCAGTGATCCTGGGACAGTGGATTATTATGGCTACACCTTC. Its translation: CVSSDPGTVDYYGYTF.

J is TRBJ2-1 and V is TRBV19; 10 bases agree with TRBD1. Germline CDR1 is LNHDA and CDR2 is SQIVND (reference sequence). J was trimmed by 7 bases and V by 3 bases; bases with no gene match: 9. The CDR3 has 16 amino acids. CDR3 DNA: TGTGCCAGTAGTATCACAGACAGGGGGCGTGATAATGAGCAGTTCTTC. Amino acid sequence: CASSITDRGRDNEQFF.

This clonotype was seen repeatedly, ten times or more. CDR3 loop: CASSFVLGAVEQFF. The CDR3 bases are TGTGCCAGCAGCTTCGTCTTAGGGGCTGTAGAGCAGTTCTTC. V is TRBV6-2 or TRBV6-3 and J is TRBJ2-1, with D possibly TRBD1 on 5 matching bases. V gave up 6 bases and J gave up 10 bases, with 19 bases separating them. The CDR3 has 14 amino acids. CDR1 is MNHEY and CDR2 is SVGEGT in the germline V gene.

The chain combines TRBV7-3 with TRBJ1-1, with D unresolved. This CDR3 has 14 residues. CDR1 and CDR2 from the germline V gene are SGHTA and FQGTGA. V was cut by 5 bases and J by 4 bases, with 14 bases left in between. CDR3: CASSPPVRGTEAFF. Written as DNA, the CDR3 is TGTGCCAGCAGCCCCCCGGTCCGGGGCACTGAAGCTTTCTTT.

This clonotype showed up just a few times. The genes are TRBV10-3 and TRBJ1-2, with 9 bases lining up with TRBD1. Germline CDR1 reads ENHRY; CDR2 reads SYGVKD. The CDR3 totals 14 residues. V lost 5 bases and J lost 6; bases outside the gene matches: 7. CDR3 sequence (DNA): TGTGCCATCAGTCCTGAACAGGGGGCGCATGGCTACACCTTC. Protein sequence: CAISPEQGAHGYTF.

The chain uses TRBV7-2 and TRBJ1-4; D gene uncertain. The length of the CDR3 is 13 residues. Trimming pared 4 bases from V and 3 bases from J, leaving 6 bases between. Germline values: CDR1 SGHTA, CDR2 FQGNSA. CDR3 loop: CASSSPPNEKLFF. In DNA, the CDR3 is TGTGCCAGCAGCTCCCCCCCTAATGAAAAACTGTTTTTT.